This record concerns one T cell receptor (beta chain) sequence. Its cognate antigen is unknown. The germline CDR1 and CDR2 sequences are SNHLY and FYNNEI. The CDR3 extends over 15 amino acids. Trimming cost V 5 bases and J 2 bases, with 15 bases left between them. The data originate from a study of T-cell memory formation after mild COVID-19. Study-level information: TCR clusters mostly belonged to single donors.

Study-wide results and caveats: Mainly CM and EM harbored the contracting CD4+ clones; mainly EMRA harbored the CD8+ ones. Within pre-infection memory, some responding clones were found, suggesting cross-reactive memory joined.

cDNA libraries for TCR alpha and TCR beta, carrying sample barcodes and UMIs, came from 5'RACE with constant-segment primers. TCRdb fed the 5' RACE reads into MiXCR, producing one record per CDR3 protein. The sample shows a few hundred thousand distinct CDR3 sequences, roughly 22% of them seen only once. The receptor was isolated from an adult woman who had mild COVID-19 (a few samples of this study predate the infection). Cell type and time point are not known. The sequencing sample was made of PBMCs or a T cell subset sorted from them (not recorded which). The chain links TRBV2 to TRBJ2-5; no clear D gene. The CDR3 loop reads CASSSGFSSQETQYF. The CDR3 nucleotides are TGTGCCAGCAGTTCTGGCTTCAGCTCACAAGAGACCCAGTACTTC. Full variable domain (missing parts from reference TRBV2 and TRBJ2-5): EPEVTQTPSHQVTQMGQEVILRCVPISNHLYFYWYRQILGQKVEFLVSFYNNEISEKSEIFDDQFSVERPDGSNFTLKIRSTKLEDSAMYFCASSSGFSSQETQYFGPGTRLLVL.